The 15 T cell receptor beta chains below come from one sample, sequenced in a study of beta chain features in type 1 diabetes. The antigens these receptors bind are not known. General study findings and limits: There was a moderate but significant shortening of TCRB CDR3s in all four CD4+ subsets of Type 1 diabetes patients.

What was sequenced were expressed TCRB transcripts, since all of the isolated RNA had been reverse transcribed. The table came from immunoSEQ multiplex PCR; TCRdb's copy has only in-frame clones and leaves some out. This table has just under 150,000 clones, 13% appearing once. The sequencing sample was made of central memory CD4+ T cells from blood. The receptors stem from a man in his late teens or twenties with type 1 diabetes.

The chain links TRBV29-1 to TRBJ2-2; tentatively, D is TRBD1 (5 bases). V shed 7 bases and J shed 3 bases, with 15 bases lying between them. From germline, CDR1 is SQVTM and CDR2 ANQGSEA. The CDR3 contains 14 residues. The CDR3 is CSALEDRDTGELFF. The CDR3 DNA reads as TGCAGCGCCCTAGAAGACAGAGACACCGGGGAGCTGTTTTTT.

The gene calls are TRBV29-1 and TRBJ1-1; TRBD1 aligns across 7 bases. Germline V gives CDR1 SQVTM, CDR2 ANQGSEA. The CDR3 is 15 amino acids. V lost 1 base to trimming and J lost 3 bases; unmatched junction nucleotides: 8. The CDR3 region is CSVEGTTGADTEAFF. DNA for the CDR3: TGCAGCGTTGAAGGAACAACAGGGGCCGACACTGAAGCTTTCTTT.

This clone has only a few counts. The chain links TRBV10-3 to TRBJ2-6; D may be TRBD1 (6 bases). The CDR3 has 15 residues. V gave up 8 bases and J gave up 1 base, with 12 bases separating them. The germline gives CDR1 ENHRY, CDR2 SYGVKD. The CDR3 loop is CAIQGQGSGANVLTF. In DNA, the CDR3 is TGTGCCATCCAGGGGCAGGGGTCTGGGGCCAACGTCCTGACTTTC.

This clone was observed a few times. The genes are TRBV29-1 and TRBJ1-1; D call uncertain. The length of the CDR3 is 13 residues. V was trimmed by 4 bases and J by 1 base, leaving 10 bases between them. Germline V gene data show CDR1 as SQVTM and CDR2 as ANQGSEA. CDR3 in amino acids: CSVGLTRNTEAFF. The CDR3, as DNA: TGCAGCGTTGGCCTTACACGGAACACTGAAGCTTTCTTT.

The chain combines TRBV7-6 with TRBJ2-2, with D tentatively TRBD2 (5 bases). The CDR3 contains 16 residues. The V and J ends lost 1 base and 5 bases respectively, with 14 bases between them. CDR1 is SGHVS, CDR2 FNYEAQ, per germline. The CDR3 loop is CASSLGSGDSTGELFF. CDR3 DNA: TGTGCCAGCAGCTTAGGTTCCGGGGATTCGACCGGGGAGCTGTTTTTT.

This clone has only a few counts. This chain links TRBV7-9 with TRBJ2-5, with TRBD2 matching over 11 bases. The J segment lost 1 base and the V segment lost 3 bases, leaving 4 bases of the junction unmatched. Germline V gene sequence: CDR1 SEHNR, CDR2 FQNEAQ (reference sequence). There are 16 residues in the CDR3. CDR3 amino acids: CASSFRLAGSQETQYF. The DNA of the CDR3 is TGTGCCAGCAGCTTCAGACTAGCGGGATCCCAAGAGACCCAGTACTTC. Supplemented by reference TRBV7-9 and TRBJ2-5, the full variable domain reads DTGVSQNPRHKITKRGQNVTFRCDPISEHNRLYWYRQTLGQGPEFLTYFQNEAQLEKSRLLSDRFSAERPKGSFSTLEIQRTEQGDSAMYLCASSFRLAGSQETQYFGPGTRLLVL.

V is TRBV5-4 and J is TRBJ2-5, with a possible D match to TRBD2 (7 bases). V was shortened by 4 bases and J by 2 bases, with 15 bases between the two germline ends. The CDR3 has 15 amino acids. The V gene's germline CDR1 is SGHNT and CDR2 YYREEE (reference sequence). Written as DNA, the CDR3 is TGTGCCAGCAGCGCCAATGCGGGGGCTCAAGAGACCCAGTACTTC. Translation: CASSANAGAQETQYF.

This clone turned up a few times. The V gene is TRBV7-3, the J gene TRBJ1-1; the D is unclear. Germline V lookup: CDR1 SGHTA, CDR2 FQGTGA. The CDR3 covers 13 residues. The V end lost 5 bases, the J end lost 0 bases, and 7 bases lay between the germline ends. DNA of the CDR3: TGTGCCAGCAGCCAAACTATGAACACTGAAGCTTTCTTT. Encoded protein: CASSQTMNTEAFF. Complete variable domain (other parts from reference TRBV7-3 and TRBJ1-1): GAGVSQTPSNKVTEKGKYVELRCDPISGHTALYWYRQSLGQGPEFLIYFQGTGAADDSGLPNDRFFAVRPEGSVSTLKIQRTERGDSAVYLCASSQTMNTEAFFGQGTRLTVV.

This clone was found a few times. The genes are TRBV9 and TRBJ2-5; possibly TRBD1 or TRBD2 for D (5 bases each). The V gene lost 0 bases and the J gene lost 4 bases, with 16 bases spanning the gap. Germline CDR1 and CDR2: SGDLS and YYNGEE. The CDR3 runs to 16 residues. CDR3 amino acids: CASSVGPGNEGETQYF. The DNA for the CDR3 is TGTGCCAGCAGCGTAGGCCCAGGGAATGAGGGAGAGACCCAGTACTTC.

Concerning this clone itself: The same CDR3 is also encoded by other DNA sequences in this sample. This chain links TRBV28 with TRBJ2-7; D is unresolved. Germline CDR1 and CDR2: MDHEN and SYDVKM. The CDR3 is made up of 11 amino acids. The V end lost 5 bases, the J end lost 4 bases, and 6 bases lay between the germline ends. The CDR3 region is CASSLRYEQYF. Here the CDR3 DNA reads TGTGCCAGCAGTCTTCGTTACGAGCAGTACTTC.

This clone was counted only a few times. The chain uses TRBV30 and TRBJ2-7; weak D call: TRBD2 (5 bases). Trimming took off 3 bases at V and 4 bases at J, with 13 bases between the two ends. Germline CDR1 and CDR2: GTSNPN and SVGIG (reference sequence). The CDR3 totals 13 residues. For the CDR3, the DNA is TGTGCCTGGAGCCGGAACACGGGGTACGAGCAGTACTTC. It yields the protein CAWSRNTGYEQYF.

This clone has more than one count but fewer than ten. This chain connects TRBV28 to TRBJ2-7; D gene unclear. The V end was cut by 7 bases, the J end by 4 bases, with 14 bases between. The V gene's germline CDR1 is MDHEN and CDR2 SYDVKM. The CDR3 sequence is 13 residues long. CDR3 in amino acids: CASTLTQQYEQYF. The CDR3 nucleotides are TGTGCCAGCACTTTGACTCAGCAATACGAGCAGTACTTC.

This clone turned up a few times. This chain links TRBV29-1 with TRBJ1-1; the D is unclear. The CDR3 totals 12 residues. The V and J ends lost 7 bases and 3 bases respectively, with 12 bases between them. From germline, CDR1 is SQVTM and CDR2 ANQGSEA. In DNA form, the CDR3 reads TGCAGCGGCGGAGAGCCTTACACTGAAGCTTTCTTT. Its translation is CSGGEPYTEAFF.

This clone was observed a few times. The V call is TRBV4-2, the J call TRBJ1-3; D is unresolved. In germline, CDR1 is LGHNA, CDR2 YNFKEQ. V lost 8 bases, J lost 1 base, and 6 bases lay in between. This CDR3 has 12 residues. CDR3 sequence reads: CASRGSGNTIYF. The CDR3 coding sequence is TGTGCCAGCCGGGGTTCTGGAAACACCATATATTTT.

V usage is TRBV9 and J usage is TRBJ1-3, with a weak D call TRBD1 (5 bases). The CDR3 covers 15 residues. V dropped 2 bases and J dropped 4 bases, with 13 bases sitting between them. Germline V gives CDR1 SGDLS, CDR2 YYNGEE. This chain's CDR3 is CASSVGLGPGNTIYF. The CDR3 coding sequence is TGTGCCAGCAGCGTGGGACTGGGACCCGGAAACACCATATATTTT.